One T cell receptor (beta chain) is described in this entry. Authors' processing steps: Using reference gene primer amplification, nucleated cell counts were estimated. Sequenced by immunoSEQ multiplex PCR; TCRdb stores in-frame clones only, minus some. From that table come the V and J calls and clone size; the DNA was used to work out D and trimming. The sample includes tens of thousands of clones, around four fifths of them seen just once. The sample comes from a study of blood T cell repertoires in COVID-19. Study-wide background: Spain, Italy and the United States supplied samples that represented acute and convalescent COVID-19. The cDNA or gDNA used as material had been derived from T cells, B-cell-depleted T cells, or PBMCs.

V was clipped by 3 bases and J by 8 bases; unmatched bases: 10. From germline, CDR1 is DFQATT and CDR2 SNEGSKA (reference sequence). There are 15 residues in the CDR3. Sequencing was carried out using peripheral blood. The rearrangement links TRBV20-1 to TRBJ2-1, with 10 nucleotides matching TRBD2. This clonotype originated in a man between 65 and 80 years old with acute or convalescent COVID-19. The CDR3 DNA follows: TGCAGTGCTAGTGATATTAGCGGGGGGTTCGATGAGCAGTTCTTC. This translates into CSASDISGGFDEQFF.